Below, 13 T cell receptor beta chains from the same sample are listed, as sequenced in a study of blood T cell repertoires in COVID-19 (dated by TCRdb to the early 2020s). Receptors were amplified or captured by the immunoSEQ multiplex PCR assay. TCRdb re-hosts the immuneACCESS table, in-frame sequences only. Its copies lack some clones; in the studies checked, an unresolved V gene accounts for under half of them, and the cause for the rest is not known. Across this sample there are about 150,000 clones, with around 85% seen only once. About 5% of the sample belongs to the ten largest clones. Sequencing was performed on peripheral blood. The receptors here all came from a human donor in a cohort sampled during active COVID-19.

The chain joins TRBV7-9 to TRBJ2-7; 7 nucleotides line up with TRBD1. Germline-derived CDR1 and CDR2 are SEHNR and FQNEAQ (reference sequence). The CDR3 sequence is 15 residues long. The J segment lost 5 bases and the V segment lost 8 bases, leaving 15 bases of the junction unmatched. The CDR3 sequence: CASLPLRGQSNEQYF. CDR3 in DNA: TGTGCCAGCTTACCACTCCGGGGACAGTCGAACGAGCAGTACTTC.

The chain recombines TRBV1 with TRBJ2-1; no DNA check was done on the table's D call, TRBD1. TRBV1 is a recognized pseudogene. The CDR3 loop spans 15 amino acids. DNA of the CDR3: TGCACCAGCACCCTTGCACAGGGGGCTAACAATGAGCAGTTCTTC. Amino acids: CTSTLAQGANNEQFF.

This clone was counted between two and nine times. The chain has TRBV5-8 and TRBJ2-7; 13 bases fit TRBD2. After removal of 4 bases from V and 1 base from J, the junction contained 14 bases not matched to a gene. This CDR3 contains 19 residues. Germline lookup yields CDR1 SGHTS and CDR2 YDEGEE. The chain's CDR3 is CASSPTGGLAGEGSYEQYF. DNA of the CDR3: TGTGCCAGCAGCCCGACAGGCGGACTAGCGGGAGAAGGGTCCTACGAGCAGTACTTC.

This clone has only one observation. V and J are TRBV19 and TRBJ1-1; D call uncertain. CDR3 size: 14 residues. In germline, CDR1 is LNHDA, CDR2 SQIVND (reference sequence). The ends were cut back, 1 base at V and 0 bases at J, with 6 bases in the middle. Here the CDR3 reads CASSIGALNTEAFF. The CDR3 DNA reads TGTGCCAGTAGTATAGGCGCACTGAACACTGAAGCTTTCTTT.

Here the CDR3 reads CASSSRTGAVYGYTF. The CDR3 DNA is TGTGCCAGTAGTAGCCGGACAGGGGCCGTCTATGGCTACACCTTC. The rearrangement uses TRBV19 and TRBJ1-2, with 9 bases that match TRBD1. The trim removed 4 bases at V and 4 bases at J, leaving 7 bases unmatched. The germline V gene encodes CDR1 LNHDA and CDR2 SQIVND (reference sequence). This CDR3 is built from 15 residues. Drawing the rest from reference TRBV19 and TRBJ1-2, the complete variable domain is DGGITQSPKYLFRKEGQNVTLSCEQNLNHDAMYWYRQDPGQGLRLIYYSQIVNDFQKGDIAEGYSVSREKKESFPLTVTSAQKNPTAFYLCASSSRTGAVYGYTFGSGTRLTVV.

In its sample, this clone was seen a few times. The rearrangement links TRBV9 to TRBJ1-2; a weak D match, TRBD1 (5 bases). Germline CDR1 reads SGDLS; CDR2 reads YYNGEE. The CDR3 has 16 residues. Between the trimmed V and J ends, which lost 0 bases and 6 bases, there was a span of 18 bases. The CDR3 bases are TGTGCCAGCAGCGTAGGCAGGGCTGGGAAGAACAATGGCTACACCTTC. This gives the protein CASSVGRAGKNNGYTF.

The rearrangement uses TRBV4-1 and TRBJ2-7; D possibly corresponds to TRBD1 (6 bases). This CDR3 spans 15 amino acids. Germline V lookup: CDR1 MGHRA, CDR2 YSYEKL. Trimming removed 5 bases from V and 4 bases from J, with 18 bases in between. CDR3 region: CASSKPGTPVYEQYF. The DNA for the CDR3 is TGCGCCAGCAGCAAGCCCGGGACACCCGTATACGAGCAGTACTTC.

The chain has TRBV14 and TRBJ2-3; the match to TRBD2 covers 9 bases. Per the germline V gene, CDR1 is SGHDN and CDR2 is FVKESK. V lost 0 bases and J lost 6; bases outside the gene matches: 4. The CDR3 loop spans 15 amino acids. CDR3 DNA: TGTGCCAGCAGCCAAGAGGGACTAGCAACCGATACGCAGTATTTT. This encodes CASSQEGLATDTQYF.

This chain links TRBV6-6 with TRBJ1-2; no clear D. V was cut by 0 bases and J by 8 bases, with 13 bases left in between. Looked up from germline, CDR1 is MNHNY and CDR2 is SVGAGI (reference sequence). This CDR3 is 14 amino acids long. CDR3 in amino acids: CASSYSAQVEGYTF. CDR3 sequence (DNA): TGTGCCAGCAGTTACTCCGCGCAGGTTGAGGGCTACACCTTC.

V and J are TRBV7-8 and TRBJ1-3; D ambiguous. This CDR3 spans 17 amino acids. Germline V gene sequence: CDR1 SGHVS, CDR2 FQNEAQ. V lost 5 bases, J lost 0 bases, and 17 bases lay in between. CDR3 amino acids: CASSREVHGSSGNTIYF. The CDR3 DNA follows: TGTGCCAGCAGCCGGGAGGTTCACGGATCCTCTGGAAACACCATATATTTT.

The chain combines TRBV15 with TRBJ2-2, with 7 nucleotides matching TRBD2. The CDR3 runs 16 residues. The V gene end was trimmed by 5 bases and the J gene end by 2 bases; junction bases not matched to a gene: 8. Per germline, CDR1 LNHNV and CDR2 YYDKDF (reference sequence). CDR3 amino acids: CATSVGSGSNTGELFF. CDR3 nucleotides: TGTGCCACCAGCGTGGGTAGCGGGTCCAACACCGGGGAGCTGTTTTTT. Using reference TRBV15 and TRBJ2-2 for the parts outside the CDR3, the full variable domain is DAMVIQNPRYQVTQFGKPVTLSCSQTLNHNVMYWYQQKSSQAPKLLFHYYDKDFNNEADTPDNFQSRRPNTSFCFLDIRSPGLGDTAMYLCATSVGSGSNTGELFFGEGSRLTVL.

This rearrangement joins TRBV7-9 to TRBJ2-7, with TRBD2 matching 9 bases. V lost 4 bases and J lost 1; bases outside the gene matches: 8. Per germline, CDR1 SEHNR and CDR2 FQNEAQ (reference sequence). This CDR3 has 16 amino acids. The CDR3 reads CASSSRLAEASYEQYF. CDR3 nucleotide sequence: TGTGCCAGCAGCTCCCGACTAGCGGAAGCATCCTACGAGCAGTACTTC.

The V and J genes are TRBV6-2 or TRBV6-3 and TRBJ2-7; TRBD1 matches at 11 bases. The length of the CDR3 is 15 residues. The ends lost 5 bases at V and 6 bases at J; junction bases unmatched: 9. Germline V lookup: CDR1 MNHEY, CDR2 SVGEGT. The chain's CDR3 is CASSRRDRGTAEQYF. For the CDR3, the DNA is TGTGCCAGCAGTCGCCGGGACAGGGGGACTGCCGAGCAGTACTTC.